Each of the 13 T cell receptor beta chains below was sequenced from the same sample in a study of T cell repertoires in cytomegalovirus infection. TCRdb itself ran the reads through MiXCR, one entry per CDR3 protein. The table has about 360,000 distinct CDR3 sequences, 18% seen once. The sequencing sample was made of PBMCs. The source of these receptors is a human donor in good health (CMV status not recorded). Some clones in this sample may be carry-over from other donors' samples.

The chain recombines TRBV12-3 or TRBV12-4 with TRBJ2-1; TRBD2 matches at 8 bases. Trimming removed 3 bases from V and 9 bases from J; junction bases left unmatched: 10. CDR3 length: 15 residues. DNA of the CDR3: TGTGCCAGCAGTTTTGTTTTGCGGGGGGTAACTGAGCAGTTCTTC. It codes for CASSFVLRGVTEQFF.

The chain carries TRBV28 and TRBJ1-4; TRBD1 is a possible D gene (6 bases). The CDR3 length is 13 residues. Germline V gene sequence: CDR1 MDHEN, CDR2 SYDVKM. Trimming removed 9 bases at V and 1 base at J, with 9 bases between. The CDR3 is CASGQLTNEKLFF. The CDR3 DNA sequence: TGTGCCAGTGGACAGTTAACTAATGAAAAACTGTTTTTT. Complete variable domain (other parts from reference TRBV28 and TRBJ1-4): DVKVTQSSRYLVKRTGEKVFLECVQDMDHENMFWYRQDPGLGLRLIYFSYDVKMKEKGDIPEGYSVSREKKERFSLILESASTNQTSMYLCASGQLTNEKLFFGSGTQLSVL.

The V gene is TRBV6-1, the J gene TRBJ1-1, with TRBD1 as a possible D gene (6 bases). The V gene's germline CDR1 is MNHNS and CDR2 SASEGT. Deletions cut 5 bases from V and 1 base from J, with 14 bases between. The CDR3 consists of 15 residues. The CDR3 sequence is CASSYGGAGNTEAFF. CDR3 DNA: TGTGCCAGCAGTTACGGGGGCGCAGGGAACACTGAAGCTTTCTTT.

This clonotype was counted a few times. The chain links TRBV2 to TRBJ1-1; D is uncertain. Germline V gene lookup returns CDR1 SNHLY and CDR2 FYNNEI. The V end lost 8 bases, the J end lost 0 bases, and 10 bases lay between the germline ends. The length of the CDR3 is 13 residues. In DNA form, the CDR3 reads TGTGCCAGCGACAAGGAAATGAACACTGAAGCTTTCTTT. This gives the protein CASDKEMNTEAFF.

This clonotype was seen many times. The gene calls are TRBV12-3 or TRBV12-4 and TRBJ2-7; D is uncertain. The CDR3 has 15 amino acids. V was shortened by 5 bases and J by 0 bases, with 14 bases between the two germline ends. CDR3 coding DNA: TGTGCCAGCAGTCCCGACAACCTGAACTCCTACGAGCAGTACTTC. Its translation is CASSPDNLNSYEQYF.

The sample holds many counts of this clonotype. The chain carries TRBV12-3 or TRBV12-4 and TRBJ1-3; D ambiguous. This CDR3 is built from 13 residues. The V and J ends lost 3 bases and 2 bases respectively, with 5 bases between them. The CDR3 coding sequence is TGTGCCAGCAGTTTCTTCCCTGGAAACACCATATATTTT. Encoded protein: CASSFFPGNTIYF.

Ten or more counts support this clonotype. The CDR3 loop is CASSLGVSGYDQPQHF. Here the CDR3 DNA reads TGTGCCAGCAGCTTAGGGGTGTCAGGGTATGATCAGCCCCAGCATTTT. The chain links TRBV7-8 to TRBJ1-5; D might be TRBD1 (5 bases). The CDR3 is made up of 16 amino acids. CDR1 SGHVS and CDR2 FQNEAQ come from the germline V gene. The germline V and J ends were trimmed by 1 base and 5 bases, with 15 bases remaining between them.

V usage is TRBV12-3 or TRBV12-4 and J usage is TRBJ2-7, with D uncertain. V was cut by 6 bases and J by 4 bases, with 13 bases left in between. The CDR3 is made up of 13 amino acids. The CDR3 nucleotides read TGTGCCAGCAGGCCCAACGAAGGGTACGAGCAGTACTTC. Amino acids: CASRPNEGYEQYF.

There are many counts of this clonotype. V gene TRBV10-3 combines with J gene TRBJ1-1, with 12 bases identical to TRBD1. The germline V gene has CDR1 ENHRY and CDR2 SYGVKD. This CDR3 has 17 residues. After removal of 5 bases from V and 0 bases from J, the junction contained 7 bases not matched to a gene. This chain's CDR3 is CAISRIGTGGMNTEAFF. As DNA, the CDR3 is TGTGCCATCAGTAGAATCGGGACAGGGGGCATGAACACTGAAGCTTTCTTT.

This clonotype was detected ten times or more. The chain uses TRBV7-2 and TRBJ2-2; no reliable D call. The length of the CDR3 is 12 residues. CDR1 is SGHTA and CDR2 is FQGNSA in the germline V gene. V lost 2 bases to trimming and J lost 7 bases, with 5 bases between them. CDR3 protein: CASSLYVGELFF. The CDR3 region has the DNA TGTGCCAGCAGCTTATATGTCGGGGAGCTGTTTTTT.

J is TRBJ1-4 and V is TRBV15, with no clear D. This CDR3 spans 13 amino acids. CDR1 is LNHNV and CDR2 is YYDKDF in the germline V gene (reference sequence). The V end lost 5 bases, the J end lost 8 bases, and 12 bases lay between the germline ends. CDR3 DNA sequence: TGTGCCACCAGCCGAGGGCGTGGAGAAAAACTGTTTTTT. It specifies CATSRGRGEKLFF.

This clonotype was recorded many times. J is TRBJ1-2 and V is TRBV7-9; the D gene is possibly TRBD1 (5 bases). The CDR3 sequence is 14 residues long. With 5 bases removed from V and 11 bases from J, the gap between germline ends came to 21 bases. Germline CDR1 and CDR2: SEHNR and FQNEAQ (reference sequence). The CDR3 sequence is CASSPPKRLRTYTF. DNA for the CDR3: TGTGCCAGCAGCCCACCAAAGCGTTTGCGGACATACACCTTC.

This clonotype has ten or more counts. J is TRBJ2-7 and V is TRBV7-2; D is possibly TRBD1 (5 bases). V was clipped by 5 bases and J by 5 bases, with 10 bases between them. Germline assignment: CDR1 SGHTA and CDR2 FQGNSA. The CDR3 totals 12 residues. The CDR3 here is CASSQTGNEQYF. CDR3 DNA: TGTGCCAGCAGCCAAACAGGAAACGAGCAGTACTTC.